The source of this T cell receptor (beta chain) is a study of PD-1 blockade in classical Hodgkin lymphoma. Study overall: Patients had nivolumab dosed at 3 mg/kg, delivered intravenously every 2 weeks.

Study-wide results and caveats: Unlike CD8+ TCR diversity, which did not rise significantly by C4D1, CD4+ TCR diversity did.

Brentuximab vedotin exposure varied among the patients, all of whom had relapsed after autologous stem cell transplantation. In regard to this clone: The antigen is undetermined.

Germline V gives CDR1 MNHEY, CDR2 SVGAGI. The CDR3 loop spans 15 amino acids. V was clipped by 4 bases and J by 5 bases, with 15 bases between them. Repertoires were generated with immunoSEQ multiplex PCR, while TCRdb's copy carries only in-frame clones and drops some. Among about 13,000 clones listed, 91% were seen once. This TCR was sampled from a human donor with classical Hodgkin lymphoma. The sequencing here drew on peripheral blood mononuclear cells (PBMCs), taken at baseline. The chain links TRBV6-5 to TRBJ2-1; no clear D. CDR3 region: CASSWLDLRNNEQFF. The CDR3, as DNA: TGTGCCAGCAGTTGGTTAGACTTGAGAAACAATGAGCAGTTCTTC.